The T cell receptor beta chain under discussion was sequenced for a study of human T cells and chemical hapten exposure. Study-level information: Chiefly female patients presented with alopecia areata, totalis or universalis.

Per germline, CDR1 LGHDT and CDR2 YNNKEL (reference sequence). The germline V and J ends were trimmed by 4 bases and 3 bases, with 12 bases remaining between them. The CDR3 has 14 amino acids. Time point described: pre-sensitization, week 0. The treatment here: therapeutic diphenylcyclopropenone sensitization with weekly scalp DPC. Findings of the study overall: Counts of TCRs above 1 in 1000 frequency stayed unchanged with DPC sensitization. PT1 expanded TCR counts and patch test score correlated positively.

TCRdb reprocessed the RACE reads via MiXCR and lists one record per CDR3 protein. The data hold approximately 320,000 distinct CDR3 sequences, with 4.5% to 5.5% observed a single time. This clonotype was counted a few times. The target antigen is unknown. The sequenced sample was whole blood, obtained in connection with sensitization to the hapten diphenylcyclopropenone (DPC). The TCR originated in a woman aged 18-29 years with alopecia areata. Some clones in this sample may be carry-over from other donors' samples. The J gene is TRBJ1-1, the V gene TRBV3-1; D unresolved. Written as DNA, the CDR3 is TGTGCCAGCAGCCCTTTTTTGTCGGACACTGAAGCTTTCTTT. Translating gives CASSPFLSDTEAFF.